The clone carrying this T cell receptor beta chain has just a few counts. Trimming removed 5 bases from V and 2 bases from J; junction bases left unmatched: 6. The CDR3 sequence is 15 residues long. Germline values: CDR1 SEHNR, CDR2 FQNEAQ (reference sequence). Enrolled through a virtual design, the participants were between about 18 and 100 years of age and came from 24 US areas. Participant-given clinical history determined each cohort assignment. Two negative PCRs, clearance, or symptom resolution characterized the recovered Cohort 3 donors. Authors' analysis steps: Cell counts per sample came from amplifying reference gene primers. Assay: immunoSEQ multiplex PCR; the TCRdb copy retains only in-frame clones and omits some. That table gives V, J and clone size, and the DNA gave D and trimming. The sample lists some 140,000 clones; roughly 80% were seen once. The data originate from a study of blood T cell repertoires in COVID-19.

The receptor was derived from a middle-aged man who had recovered from COVID-19. The specimen was PBMCs or T cells enriched from blood (not recorded which). The rearrangement joins TRBV7-9 to TRBJ2-7; 10 bases agree with TRBD1. The CDR3 bases are TGTGCCAGCAGCCGGGGGGACAGGGGAACCTACGAGCAGTACTTC. Residues: CASSRGDRGTYEQYF.